These 27 T cell receptor beta chains were all obtained from the same sample, sequenced in a study of T cell changes during pregnancy in multiple sclerosis. Assay used: immunoSEQ multiplex PCR; TCRdb lists only in-frame clones, some missing. Among 45,000 to 60,000 clones, 90% were seen once, and the ten largest hold 2.5% to 3.5%. The material sequenced was CD8+ T cells from peripheral blood mononuclear cells, taken before pregnancy. The receptor source for this set is a female donor with multiple sclerosis, enrolled in a pregnancy study.

This clone was observed once. The chain links TRBV5-4 to TRBJ2-3; D not certain. Germline CDR1 and CDR2: SGHNT and YYREEE (reference sequence). This CDR3 has 15 residues. Trimming left V 0 bases short and J 3 bases short, with 11 bases between. Here the CDR3 DNA reads TGTGCCAGCAGCTTGGACGGTCCACCGACAGATACGCAGTATTTT. Its protein product is CASSLDGPPTDTQYF.

On this clone itself: One junction end does not reproduce the germline sequence, and a read error may be involved. The rearrangement links TRBV7-7 to TRBJ1-4, with TRBD1 matching over 7 bases. Per the germline V gene, CDR1 is SSHAT and CDR2 is FNYEAQ (reference sequence). CDR3 length: 13 amino acids. The DNA for the CDR3 is TGTGCTAGCAGCGACAGGGACGGGAAAAAACTGTTTTTT. It specifies CASSDRDGKKLFF.

CDR3 in DNA: TGTGCCAGCAGCGTAGCTTCACAGGGGGGCTATGGCTACACCTTC. Its translation: CASSVASQGGYGYTF. The chain recombines TRBV9 with TRBJ1-2, with 8 bases identical to TRBD1. The ends lost 0 bases at V and 4 bases at J; junction bases unmatched: 5. The germline CDR1 and CDR2 sequences are SGDLS and YYNGEE. This CDR3 region has 15 residues.

The V and J genes are TRBV25-1 and TRBJ2-5; 7 bases align to TRBD1. CDR1 is MGHDK and CDR2 is SYGVNS in the germline V gene. The CDR3 sequence is 15 residues long. J gave up 3 bases and V 3 bases, and 7 bases lay outside the gene matches. The CDR3 reads CASSDRQGKEETQYF. DNA of the CDR3: TGTGCCAGCAGTGACAGACAGGGAAAAGAAGAGACCCAGTACTTC.

The chain employs TRBV19 and TRBJ1-5, with D possibly TRBD1 on 6 matching bases. Germline assignment: CDR1 LNHDA and CDR2 SQIVND (reference sequence). The CDR3 extends over 15 amino acids. V was clipped by 10 bases and J by 5 bases, with 21 bases between them. In nucleotides, the CDR3 is TGTGCCACCTCCCCGTTCGACAGGCCCTATCAGCCCCAGCATTTT. As protein: CATSPFDRPYQPQHF.

V gene TRBV6-6 combines with J gene TRBJ2-7; 8 positions agree with TRBD1. Germline assignment: CDR1 MNHNY and CDR2 SVGAGI (reference sequence). Germline trimming cut 6 bases from V and 7 bases from J; bases unmatched to any gene: 5. The CDR3 totals 12 residues. CDR3 bases: TGTGCCAGCAGCCCCAGGGGGCGAGAGCAGTACTTC. This gives the protein CASSPRGREQYF.

The CDR3 protein is CASSGRDNNYEQYF. The DNA of the CDR3 is TGTGCCAGCAGCGGCCGGGATAACAACTACGAGCAGTACTTC. The chain links TRBV9 to TRBJ2-7, with D possibly matching TRBD2 (5 bases). The ends were cut back, 3 bases at V and 3 bases at J, with 13 bases in the middle. This CDR3 spans 14 amino acids. Germline loops: CDR1 SGDLS, CDR2 YYNGEE.

This sequence joins TRBV9 and TRBJ2-2; TRBD1 aligns across 11 bases. V lost 3 bases, J lost 4 bases, and 5 bases stayed unmatched. The CDR3 spans 16 residues. Per the germline V gene, CDR1 is SGDLS and CDR2 is YYNGEE. This chain's CDR3 is CASSGTGQGATGELFF. The DNA for the CDR3 is TGTGCCAGCAGCGGTACCGGACAGGGGGCCACCGGGGAGCTGTTTTTT.

The chain is built from TRBV29-1 and TRBJ2-5; 7 nucleotides agree with TRBD2. V was clipped by 0 bases and J by 5 bases; unmatched bases: 6. The CDR3 sequence is 14 residues long. CDR1 and CDR2 from the germline V gene are SQVTM and ANQGSEA. CDR3 DNA sequence: TGCAGCGTTGAAGACCTTACCGGGGGGGAGACCCAGTACTTC. Translating gives CSVEDLTGGETQYF.

The chain combines TRBV6-5 with TRBJ2-7; 7 nucleotides align to TRBD1. V shed 5 bases, J shed 0 bases, and the junction held 7 bases outside the gene matches. Looked up from germline, CDR1 is MNHEY and CDR2 is SVGAGI. The CDR3 extends over 15 amino acids. The CDR3 DNA reads TGTGCCAGCAGTGGACTGGGACAGAGCTCCTACGAGCAGTACTTC. It is translated as CASSGLGQSSYEQYF.

This clone appeared a single time. Its ends do not fully match the called genes, so a read error is possible. This chain uses TRBV19 with TRBJ1-1; the match to TRBD1 covers 9 bases. Germline CDR1 is LNHDA and CDR2 is SQIVND (reference sequence). The CDR3 contains 15 residues. CDR3 sequence: CASSMRTGVNTEAFF. Here the CDR3 DNA reads TGTGCCAGTAGTATGAGGACAGGGGTGAATACTGAAGCTTTCTTT.

This rearrangement joins TRBV18 to TRBJ1-5; TRBD1 is a possible D gene (5 bases). Germline V gene data show CDR1 as KGHSH and CDR2 as LQKENI. The CDR3 has 15 amino acids. Trimming took off 6 bases at V and 1 base at J, with 13 bases between the two ends. DNA for the CDR3: TGTGCCAGCTCCCCGACGACAGTGAGCAATCAGCCCCAGCATTTT. It translates to CASSPTTVSNQPQHF.

The chain couples TRBV19 to TRBJ2-7; D might be TRBD1 (6 bases). The CDR3 has 13 residues. V was shortened by 5 bases and J by 3 bases, with 11 bases between the two germline ends. Germline V lookup: CDR1 LNHDA, CDR2 SQIVND (reference sequence). CDR3 sequence: CASSSTGIYEQYF. CDR3 sequence (DNA): TGTGCCAGTAGTTCGACAGGTATCTACGAGCAGTACTTC.

The sample holds one count of this clone. This chain connects TRBV29-1 to TRBJ1-2, with D perhaps matching TRBD1 (5 bases). This CDR3 region has 11 residues. CDR1 and CDR2 (germline): SQVTM, ANQGSEA. The V gene lost 6 bases and the J gene lost 3 bases, with 8 bases spanning the gap. In nucleotides, the CDR3 is TGCAGCGTAGCGACAGACTATGGCTACACCTTC. As protein: CSVATDYGYTF.

The chain combines TRBV10-3 with TRBJ1-1, with a weak D call TRBD1 (6 bases). Germline lookup yields CDR1 ENHRY and CDR2 SYGVKD. This CDR3 is 17 amino acids long. Trimming pared 2 bases from V and 1 base from J, leaving 17 bases between. CDR3 protein: CAISEGGQTSTNTEAFF. The DNA for the CDR3 is TGTGCCATCAGTGAGGGAGGACAGACTTCCACGAACACTGAAGCTTTCTTT.

The rearrangement uses TRBV9 and TRBJ1-3; D uncertain. This CDR3 has 14 residues. With 0 bases removed from V and 1 base from J, the gap between germline ends came to 5 bases. From germline, CDR1 is SGDLS and CDR2 YYNGEE. CDR3 in DNA: TGTGCCAGCAGCGTAGCGGGTTCTGGAAACACCATATATTTT. It codes for CASSVAGSGNTIYF.

V gene TRBV6-1 combines with J gene TRBJ2-6; D uncertain. The germline V and J ends were trimmed by 3 bases and 12 bases, with 6 bases remaining between them. This CDR3 contains 11 residues. Germline CDR1 and CDR2: MNHNS and SASEGT. The CDR3 nucleotides read TGTGCCAGCAGTGAGACTGGCGTCCTGACTTTC. Translating it yields CASSETGVLTF.

V gene TRBV5-8 combines with J gene TRBJ1-5, with TRBD1 matching 10 bases. Germline values: CDR1 SGHTS, CDR2 YDEGEE. The CDR3 extends over 17 amino acids. J gave up 5 bases and V 2 bases, and 10 bases lay outside the gene matches. The CDR3 DNA reads TGTGCCAGCAGCTTCGGACAGGGGGTGGAGATCGATCAGCCCCAGCATTTT. The encoded protein is CASSFGQGVEIDQPQHF.

The J gene is TRBJ2-1, the V gene TRBV19, with D tentatively TRBD2 (5 bases). Germline V gene sequence: CDR1 LNHDA, CDR2 SQIVND (reference sequence). This CDR3 spans 11 amino acids. The V gene lost 4 bases and the J gene lost 9 bases, with 7 bases spanning the gap. The CDR3 is CASSKGAEQFF. The CDR3 DNA sequence: TGTGCCAGTAGTAAGGGAGCTGAGCAGTTCTTC.

The rearrangement links TRBV11-3 to TRBJ2-1; 13 bases agree with TRBD2. The ends lost 6 bases at V and 4 bases at J; junction bases unmatched: 6. The CDR3 loop spans 16 amino acids. Germline CDR1 SGHNT, CDR2 YENEEA. The CDR3 DNA is TGTGCCAGCAGTGGACAGGGACTAGCGGGGTACAATGAGCAGTTCTTC. The encoded protein is CASSGQGLAGYNEQFF.

The chain joins TRBV15 to TRBJ1-1; TRBD1 agrees at 7 bases. V was clipped by 5 bases and J by 6 bases; unmatched bases: 12. The length of the CDR3 is 15 residues. Germline CDR1 is LNHNV and CDR2 is YYDKDF (reference sequence). For the CDR3, the DNA is TGTGCCACCAGCTATCGAGGGGGCAGGGGGGCTGAAGCTTTCTTT. This sequence encodes CATSYRGGRGAEAFF.

The chain uses TRBV5-6 and TRBJ1-2; tentatively, D is TRBD1 (6 bases). The CDR3 has 15 amino acids. The V gene lost 4 bases and the J gene lost 3 bases, with 16 bases spanning the gap. Germline values: CDR1 SGHDT, CDR2 YYEEEE. In DNA form, the CDR3 reads TGTGCCAGCAGCCATAAACAGGGACCGGACTATGGCTACACCTTC. It is translated as CASSHKQGPDYGYTF.

V gene TRBV13 combines with J gene TRBJ1-1, with D hard to call. Trimming cost V 3 bases and J 11 bases, with 13 bases left between them. From germline, CDR1 is PRHDT and CDR2 FYEKMQ (reference sequence). The CDR3 has 12 residues. Here the CDR3 DNA reads TGTGCCAGCAGCTTGGGGAGGTCCCAGGCTTTCTTT. Encoded protein: CASSLGRSQAFF.

The chain is built from TRBV9 and TRBJ1-3; D is uncertain. There are 15 residues in the CDR3. The ends were cut back, 0 bases at V and 0 bases at J, with 7 bases in the middle. Germline CDR1 is SGDLS and CDR2 is YYNGEE. In DNA, the CDR3 is TGTGCCAGCAGCGTAGACGGAGACTCTGGAAACACCATATATTTT. It is translated as CASSVDGDSGNTIYF.

J is TRBJ2-1 and V is TRBV7-3; no clear D. This CDR3 has 12 amino acids. Germline loops: CDR1 SGHTA, CDR2 FQGTGA. V lost 7 bases and J 9 bases, leaving 13 bases between the germline ends. CDR3 residues: CASIAKSGEQFF. The CDR3 DNA reads TGTGCCAGCATCGCTAAATCCGGTGAGCAGTTCTTC.

This sequence joins TRBV13 and TRBJ2-1, with 7 bases lining up with TRBD1. This CDR3 is built from 14 residues. The germline gives CDR1 PRHDT, CDR2 FYEKMQ (reference sequence). J was trimmed by 5 bases and V by 5 bases; bases with no gene match: 6. In nucleotides, the CDR3 is TGTGCCAGCAGCGTCCGGGACAGAGACAATGAGCAGTTCTTC. The encoded protein is CASSVRDRDNEQFF. The full variable domain, completed using reference TRBV13 and TRBJ2-1, is AAGVIQSPRHLIKEKRETATLKCYPIPRHDTVYWYQQGPGQDPQFLISFYEKMQSDKGSIPDRFSAQQFSDYHSELNMSSLELGDSALYFCASSVRDRDNEQFFGPGTRLTVL.

V gene TRBV7-2 combines with J gene TRBJ2-7; 8 nucleotides line up with TRBD1. With 5 bases clipped from V and 2 bases from J, the junction kept 8 bases outside the gene matches. CDR1 is SGHTA and CDR2 is FQGNSA in the germline V gene. The CDR3 runs 15 residues. The CDR3 region has the DNA TGTGCCAGCAGCACAAGGACAGGGTCTACCTACGAGCAGTACTTC. Amino acid sequence: CASSTRTGSTYEQYF.